Shown below are 28 T cell receptor beta chains from a single sample sequenced in a study of regulatory T cells in long-lasting Graves disease. To make TCR beta libraries, researchers used iRepertoire HTBI primers and Arm-PCR of CDR3 regions. TCRdb called the multiplex PCR reads again in MiXCR, with one record for every CDR3 protein. Of almost 350,000 distinct CDR3 sequences listed, about 19% are singletons. Time point specified: persistent/refractory GD, antithyroid drugs over 5 years with positive TRAb. RNA extracted from PBMCs served as the sequencing template. The sequences come from peripheral blood mononuclear cells (PBMCs), collected when the disease was refractory, from a patient treated with antithyroid drugs. The receptors originated from a female donor with Graves disease.

Regarding this clonotype: Lacking the conserved final phenylalanine or tryptophan, this CDR3 likely reflects a read error. The chain joins TRBV24-1 to TRBJ2-7; D unresolved. The CDR3 is 11 residues long. Trimming removed 5 bases from V and 7 bases from J, with 8 bases in between. In germline, CDR1 is KGHDR, CDR2 SFDVKD. For the CDR3, the DNA is TGTGCCACCAGTGCGCTAGGGGAGCAGTACTCC. This codes for CATSALGEQYS.

The V call is TRBV10-2, the J call TRBJ1-2, with TRBD1 identical over 9 bases. CDR1 is WSHSY and CDR2 is SAAADI in the germline V gene. This CDR3 spans 18 amino acids. V lost 5 bases and J lost 0; bases outside the gene matches: 13. The DNA of the CDR3 is TGCGCCAGCAGTATTTCAGATCCTCGGGACAGGGCTAACTATGGCTACACCTTC. Translated: CASSISDPRDRANYGYTF.

The sample holds a few counts of this clonotype. This sequence joins TRBV6-2 or TRBV6-3 and TRBJ1-3, with D unclear. Germline V gene data show CDR1 as MNHEY and CDR2 as SVGEGT. Deletions cut 4 bases from V and 0 bases from J, with 16 bases between. The CDR3 has 17 residues. The CDR3 loop reads CASSSEGRLFSGNTIYF. CDR3 bases: TGTGCCAGCAGTTCTGAAGGCAGACTGTTCTCTGGAAACACCATATATTTT.

The V gene is TRBV3-1, the J gene TRBJ2-3; D is undetermined. V gave up 1 base and J gave up 2 bases, with 7 bases separating them. The CDR3 runs 14 residues. The germline CDR1 and CDR2 sequences are LGHDT and YNNKEL (reference sequence). The CDR3 region has the DNA TGTGCCAGCAGCCAAGGTGGAAACACAGATACGCAGTATTTT. Its protein is CASSQGGNTDTQYF.

This clonotype came up many times. This chain links TRBV27 with TRBJ2-2, with TRBD2 matching over 9 bases. The CDR3 is 15 amino acids. The ends lost 4 bases at V and 7 bases at J; junction bases unmatched: 7. Germline CDR1 is MNHEY and CDR2 is SMNVEV (reference sequence). This chain's CDR3 is CASSSKRGVSGELFF. The CDR3 DNA sequence: TGTGCCAGCAGTTCAAAGCGGGGGGTTAGCGGGGAGCTGTTTTTT.

The rearrangement joins TRBV28 to TRBJ1-5, with D perhaps TRBD1 (6 bases). Trimming took 3 bases from V and 7 from J, leaving 10 bases between them. CDR1 MDHEN and CDR2 SYDVKM come from the germline V gene. This CDR3 has 13 amino acids. Here the CDR3 reads CASSFGGEQPQHF. DNA of the CDR3: TGTGCCAGCAGTTTTGGGGGCGAGCAGCCCCAGCATTTT.

This clonotype was seen repeatedly, ten times or more. The CDR3 DNA is TGCAGCGTTGGCCCCGCAGCGGGGACCCAGTACTTC. The encoded protein is CSVGPAAGTQYF. The rearrangement links TRBV29-1 to TRBJ2-5; D possibly corresponds to TRBD2 (6 bases). Germline values: CDR1 SQVTM, CDR2 ANQGSEA. CDR3 length: 12 amino acids. The ends were cut back, 4 bases at V and 7 bases at J, with 13 bases in the middle.

The chain carries TRBV29-1 and TRBJ1-1; possibly TRBD1 for D (6 bases). Germline loops: CDR1 SQVTM, CDR2 ANQGSEA. This CDR3 has 14 residues. Between the trimmed V and J ends, which lost 3 bases and 3 bases, there was a span of 14 bases. This chain's CDR3 is CSVESRGVDTEAFF. The CDR3 DNA reads TGCAGCGTTGAGTCCAGGGGAGTGGACACTGAAGCTTTCTTT. The variable domain in full, completed from reference TRBV29-1 and TRBJ1-1, reads SAVISQKPSRDICQRGTSLTIQCQVDSQVTMMFWYRQQPGQSLTLIATANQGSEATYESGFVIDKFPISRPNLTFSTLTVSNMSPEDSSIYLCSVESRGVDTEAFFGQGTRLTVV.

The CDR3 here is CASSPGPQRPYEQYF. CDR3 nucleotides: TGTGCCAGCAGCCCGGGACCTCAACGGCCCTACGAGCAGTACTTC. The chain recombines TRBV11-3 with TRBJ2-7; D could derive from TRBD1 or TRBD2 (5 bases each). With 5 bases removed from V and 2 bases from J, the gap between germline ends came to 16 bases. The CDR3 has 15 amino acids. Germline CDR1 is SGHNT and CDR2 is YENEEA.

The J gene is TRBJ2-5, the V gene TRBV7-9; 8 bases agree with TRBD2. Per germline, CDR1 SEHNR and CDR2 FQNEAQ (reference sequence). The CDR3 is 14 residues long. With 3 bases clipped from V and 5 bases from J, the junction kept 5 bases outside the gene matches. This chain's CDR3 is CASSFGTSHETQYF. The DNA of the CDR3 is TGTGCCAGCAGCTTCGGGACTAGTCACGAGACCCAGTACTTC.

This clonotype was counted only a few times. This chain connects TRBV27 to TRBJ2-1, with 7 bases matching TRBD2. Trimming cost V 5 bases and J 5 bases; bases outside gene matches: 12. Germline CDR1 and CDR2: MNHEY and SMNVEV (reference sequence). The CDR3 is made up of 16 amino acids. CDR3 protein: CASSLMSLAANNEQFF. The CDR3 DNA reads as TGTGCCAGCAGTCTAATGTCGCTAGCGGCCAACAATGAGCAGTTCTTC.

At least ten counts were recorded for this clonotype. The chain employs TRBV6-1 and TRBJ2-7, with a possible D match to TRBD2 (7 bases). This CDR3 has 14 amino acids. Germline V gives CDR1 MNHNS, CDR2 SASEGT. The V end lost 6 bases, the J end lost 5 bases, and 17 bases lay between the germline ends. The CDR3 here is CASSWQGRVHEQYF. The CDR3 DNA follows: TGTGCCAGCAGCTGGCAGGGGAGGGTCCACGAGCAGTACTTC.

V usage is TRBV6-4 and J usage is TRBJ1-1; possible D gene TRBD1, 6 bases. The ends were cut back, 10 bases at V and 1 base at J, with 22 bases in the middle. The germline gives CDR1 MRHNA, CDR2 SNTAGT. CDR3 size: 16 residues. CDR3 residues: CANGSGGAQQNTEAFF. The CDR3 DNA sequence: TGTGCCAACGGGTCGGGGGGGGCACAACAGAACACTGAAGCTTTCTTT.

The chain uses TRBV4-3 and TRBJ1-5, with no clear D. Trimming stripped 0 bases from V and 3 bases from J, with 9 bases between. The V gene's germline CDR1 is LGHNA and CDR2 YSLEER. The CDR3 length is 15 residues. The CDR3 loop reads CASSQEWGPNQPQHF. The CDR3 DNA follows: TGCGCCAGCAGCCAAGAATGGGGTCCCAATCAGCCCCAGCATTTT.

This clonotype was counted ten times or more. The chain links TRBV11-2 to TRBJ2-7; D call uncertain. Germline V gene data show CDR1 as SGHAT and CDR2 as FQNNGV. The CDR3 contains 11 residues. Trimming shortened V by 1 base and J by 6 bases, and 4 bases separated the two germline ends. The CDR3 sequence: CASSLVVEQYF. Written as DNA, the CDR3 is TGTGCCAGCAGCTTAGTCGTCGAGCAGTACTTC. Drawing the rest from reference TRBV11-2 and TRBJ2-7, the complete variable domain is EAGVAQSPRYKIIEKRQSVAFWCNPISGHATLYWYQQILGQGPKLLIQFQNNGVVDDSQLPKDRFSAERLKGVDSTLKIQPAKLEDSAVYLCASSLVVEQYFGPGTRLTVT.

The DNA for the CDR3 is TGTGCCAGCAGCCCTGTGGACTTAACGCAGTATTTT. As protein: CASSPVDLTQYF. The V call is TRBV28, the J call TRBJ2-3, with D possibly matching TRBD2 (5 bases). Germline-derived CDR1 and CDR2 are MDHEN and SYDVKM. This CDR3 spans 12 amino acids. Trimming removed 6 bases from V and 9 bases from J, with 13 bases in between.

This sequence joins TRBV12-5 and TRBJ2-1, with D perhaps TRBD2 (6 bases). Germline CDR1 LGHNT, CDR2 FRNRAP. V was clipped by 1 base and J by 9 bases, with 10 bases between them. This CDR3 spans 13 amino acids. CDR3 nucleotides: TGTGCTAGTGGTTTGGGGGGAGGCCTTGAGCAGTTCTTC. As protein: CASGLGGGLEQFF.

The genes are TRBV7-8 and TRBJ2-7; 7 positions agree with TRBD2. The CDR3 covers 15 residues. Germline CDR1 reads SGHVS; CDR2 reads FQNEAQ. V trimming: 2 bases; J trimming: 1 base; junction bases outside the gene matches: 5. The DNA for the CDR3 is TGTGCCAGCAGCTTAAGGCGGGAGCCGTCCTACGAGCAGTACTTC. It yields the protein CASSLRREPSYEQYF.

This clonotype was counted only a few times. This chain joins TRBV19 and TRBJ2-3; 12 positions match TRBD2. The CDR3 has 15 residues. The ends lost 9 bases at V and 4 bases at J; junction bases unmatched: 8. Per germline, CDR1 LNHDA and CDR2 SQIVND (reference sequence). The CDR3 here is CASQLAGGVADTQYF. The CDR3 DNA follows: TGTGCCAGCCAACTAGCGGGAGGTGTGGCAGATACGCAGTATTTT.

This clonotype was detected many times. V usage is TRBV20-1 and J usage is TRBJ2-5; D gene ambiguous. The germline V gene has CDR1 DFQATT and CDR2 SNEGSKA (reference sequence). The CDR3 is 11 residues long. Trimming shortened V by 6 bases and J by 7 bases, and 12 bases separated the two germline ends. CDR3 DNA: TGCAGTGCCACCCCTTCGAGGACCCAGTACTTC. Its protein is CSATPSRTQYF.

The genes are TRBV4-1 and TRBJ2-4; TRBD2 aligns across 11 bases. CDR1 and CDR2 (germline): MGHRA, YSYEKL. J gave up 6 bases and V 3 bases, and 10 bases lay outside the gene matches. CDR3 size: 17 residues. The DNA of the CDR3 is TGCGCCAGCAGCCAGGGCCGACTAGCGGGAAAGGGAAACATTCAGTACTTC. Its protein is CASSQGRLAGKGNIQYF.

The rearrangement uses TRBV20-1 and TRBJ2-7; TRBD2 might be the D (6 bases). CDR3 length: 18 residues. Per the germline V gene, CDR1 is DFQATT and CDR2 is SNEGSKA (reference sequence). The V end lost 0 bases, the J end lost 0 bases, and 21 bases lay between the germline ends. The CDR3 DNA reads as TGCAGTGCTAGAGATCCGGAGGGTTCCTCATTATTCTCCTACGAGCAGTACTTC. Its protein product is CSARDPEGSSLFSYEQYF.

This clonotype was observed a few times. The gene calls are TRBV29-1 and TRBJ1-1; no clear D gene. The CDR3 covers 12 residues. Germline V CDR1 and CDR2: SQVTM, ANQGSEA. Trimming took off 4 bases at V and 6 bases at J, with 12 bases between the two ends. The CDR3 DNA is TGCAGCGTTGGGTTAGGTATGGCTGAAGCTTTCTTT. Amino acids: CSVGLGMAEAFF. The whole variable domain, filled in from reference TRBV29-1 and TRBJ1-1, reads SAVISQKPSRDICQRGTSLTIQCQVDSQVTMMFWYRQQPGQSLTLIATANQGSEATYESGFVIDKFPISRPNLTFSTLTVSNMSPEDSSIYLCSVGLGMAEAFFGQGTRLTVV.

This chain links TRBV5-1 with TRBJ2-5, with TRBD1 identical over 10 bases. The CDR3 sequence is 15 residues long. The trim removed 0 bases at V and 3 bases at J, leaving 2 bases unmatched. Germline V gene sequence: CDR1 SGHRS, CDR2 YFSETQ. CDR3 sequence reads: CASSLVTGGEETQYF. CDR3 in DNA: TGCGCCAGCAGCTTGGTGACAGGGGGCGAAGAGACCCAGTACTTC. Full variable domain (rest looked up from reference TRBV5-1 and TRBJ2-5): KAGVTQTPRYLIKTRGQQVTLSCSPISGHRSVSWYQQTPGQGLQFLFEYFSETQRNKGNFPGRFSGRQFSNSRSEMNVSTLELGDSALYLCASSLVTGGEETQYFGPGTRLLVL.

The rearrangement joins TRBV6-1 to TRBJ1-2, with 7 bases fitting TRBD1. The CDR3 consists of 14 residues. Germline V CDR1 and CDR2: MNHNS, SASEGT. The V and J ends lost 5 bases and 5 bases, in that order; junction bases with no gene match: 8. CDR3 sequence (DNA): TGTGCCAGCAGTCCCGGACAGGAAAGTTATGGCTACACCTTC. The encoded protein is CASSPGQESYGYTF.

This clonotype was counted at least ten times. V and J are TRBV6-2 or TRBV6-3 and TRBJ1-2; no definite D call. V was shortened by 2 bases and J by 4 bases, with 8 bases between the two germline ends. Germline loops: CDR1 MNHEY, CDR2 SVGEGT. CDR3 length: 13 residues. The CDR3 region is CASSYREIYGYTF. As DNA, the CDR3 is TGTGCCAGCAGTTACAGGGAAATCTATGGCTACACCTTC.

The chain employs TRBV4-1 and TRBJ2-7; the D is unclear. The CDR3 consists of 13 residues. V lost 4 bases and J 5 bases, leaving 12 bases between the germline ends. Germline assignment: CDR1 MGHRA and CDR2 YSYEKL. The CDR3 region is CASSPRVGDEQYF. Here the CDR3 DNA reads TGCGCCAGCAGCCCCCGTGTCGGTGACGAGCAGTACTTC.

In regard to this clonotype: This may arise from a read error, as a much more abundant clone is one base away. The chain recombines TRBV11-3 with TRBJ2-3; D remains ambiguous. V was trimmed by 5 bases and J by 5 bases, leaving 8 bases between them. This CDR3 spans 12 amino acids. Germline V gene lookup returns CDR1 SGHNT and CDR2 YENEEA. The CDR3 region has the DNA TGTGCCAGCAGCAAAATGGGAGATACGCAGTATTTT. Residues: CASSKMGDTQYF.